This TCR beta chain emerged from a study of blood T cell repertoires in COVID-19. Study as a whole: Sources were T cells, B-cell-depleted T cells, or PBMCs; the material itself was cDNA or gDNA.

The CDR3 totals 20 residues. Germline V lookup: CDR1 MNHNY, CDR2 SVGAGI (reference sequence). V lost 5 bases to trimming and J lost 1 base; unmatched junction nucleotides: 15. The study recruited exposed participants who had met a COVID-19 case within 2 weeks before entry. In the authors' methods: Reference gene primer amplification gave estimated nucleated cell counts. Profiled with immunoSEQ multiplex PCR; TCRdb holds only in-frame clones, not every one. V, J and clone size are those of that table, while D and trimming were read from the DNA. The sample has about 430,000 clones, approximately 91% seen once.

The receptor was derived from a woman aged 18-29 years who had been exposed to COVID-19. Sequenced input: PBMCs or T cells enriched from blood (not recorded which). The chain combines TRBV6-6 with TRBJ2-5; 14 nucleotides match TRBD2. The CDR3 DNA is TGTGCCAGCAGTCTCGGACTAGCGGGAGGAAGGGGGAGTTTCCAAGAGACCCAGTACTTC. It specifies CASSLGLAGGRGSFQETQYF.